A single T cell receptor beta chain is shown here with its context. The clone's antigen remains unknown. It has no much larger one-base neighbor in the sample; base qualities were not kept. Libraries came from the immunoSEQ multiplex PCR assay. In most patients, genomic DNA was isolated using the Qiagen DNeasy Blood and Tissue Kit and sent frozen to Adaptive Biotechnologies for TCR sequencing. Adaptive Biotechnologies carried out high-throughput TCR-beta CDR3 sequencing of genomic DNA for most patients. Regarding the original processing steps: Adaptive's ImmunoSEQ software supplied the TCR sequencing data for about 18 patients, while MiXCR and VDJtools were used to process a few other patients. CD4 versus CD8 sorting errors were corrected by removing sequences found in both subsets at a frequency ratio below 5:1. CDR3 nucleotide sequences shared between donor and recipient were removed because their origin could not be assigned. To be classed as alloreactive, a clone needed at least 2-fold expansion over unstimulated cells and a minimum CFSE-low frequency of 0.002% (template counts) or 0.001% (read counts). Mappable clones were those detected in sequenced pre-transplant spleen, lymph node, or MLR CFSE-low populations of the donor or recipient. The cumulative frequency of alloreactive clones was calculated as a percentage of all sequences, weighted by copy number. In TCRdb, the immuneACCESS table is reduced to in-frame sequences with V and J assigned. These tables do not hold every clone; where another copy was compared, an unresolved V gene accounts for under half, and the others remain unexplained. That table supplies the V and J calls and clone size; D and trimming were determined from the DNA. A total of 85,000 to 100,000 clones appear in this sample, approximately 94% of them only once. The ten largest clonotypes hold approximately 2% of the sample.

The sample comes from a study of graft-versus-host responses after intestinal transplantation (dated by TCRdb to the early 2020s). Background for the entire study: The transplants that recipients received were multivisceral, liver-intestinal, or isolated intestinal. Bulk TCR-beta CDR3 sequencing was used to track graft-versus-host and host-versus-graft alloreactive T cell clones in the graft, circulation and bone marrow after intestinal transplantation. Rather than going through the commercial service, samples from a few later patients were sequenced in-house on an Illumina MiSeq and processed with MiXCR. The cohort enrolled about two dozen intestinal transplant recipients, one of whom was a retransplant, and 3 patients without pretransplant specimens were excluded. To identify alloreactive clones, pre-transplant mixed lymphocyte reaction products were sequenced and compared with unstimulated pre-transplant donor and recipient T cells. Every recipient was given anti-thymocyte globulin induction, followed by around three years of maintenance tacrolimus and steroids. Donor T cell macrochimerism was defined as a peak of at least 4% donor T cells among recipient peripheral blood mononuclear cells.

Study-wide findings and limitations: The conclusions were limited by the relatively low number and heterogeneity of the intestinal transplant patients. Peak levels of circulating GvH clones were associated with declines in HvG clones early after transplant. In patients with donor T cell macrochimerism, the allografts had high GvH to HvG T cell clonal ratios. GvH clones were detected in recipient bone marrow, and some appeared earlier in ileal mucosa or blood, consistent with an intestinal mucosal origin.

Explained via the paper, the time point label denotes: cells obtained before transplantation from donor or recipient. CD3+CD4+ and CD3+CD8+ populations were FACS-sorted from unstimulated pre-transplant donor and recipient cells taken from spleen or lymph nodes. Deletion took 6 bases off V and 4 bases off J, with a span of 17 bases between the germline ends. Measured from the cysteine to the phenylalanine, the CDR3 is 15 residues long. Only the CDR3 portion is preserved as DNA: 45 bases, with reading frame beginning at the first base. Looking up the germline V gene yields CDR1 SGDLS and CDR2 YYNGEE. The clonotype was recovered from a human donor who received an intestinal transplant. The chain is made from TRBV9 and TRBJ1-3, with a weak D call of TRBD1 (6 bases match). The sequencing here drew on unstimulated CD8+ T cells sorted from spleen or lymph node cells, taken before intestinal transplant. The CDR3 here reads CASTPGTTPGNTIYF. The DNA sequence reads TGTGCCAGCACCCCCGGGACAACCCCCGGAAACACCATATATTTT.